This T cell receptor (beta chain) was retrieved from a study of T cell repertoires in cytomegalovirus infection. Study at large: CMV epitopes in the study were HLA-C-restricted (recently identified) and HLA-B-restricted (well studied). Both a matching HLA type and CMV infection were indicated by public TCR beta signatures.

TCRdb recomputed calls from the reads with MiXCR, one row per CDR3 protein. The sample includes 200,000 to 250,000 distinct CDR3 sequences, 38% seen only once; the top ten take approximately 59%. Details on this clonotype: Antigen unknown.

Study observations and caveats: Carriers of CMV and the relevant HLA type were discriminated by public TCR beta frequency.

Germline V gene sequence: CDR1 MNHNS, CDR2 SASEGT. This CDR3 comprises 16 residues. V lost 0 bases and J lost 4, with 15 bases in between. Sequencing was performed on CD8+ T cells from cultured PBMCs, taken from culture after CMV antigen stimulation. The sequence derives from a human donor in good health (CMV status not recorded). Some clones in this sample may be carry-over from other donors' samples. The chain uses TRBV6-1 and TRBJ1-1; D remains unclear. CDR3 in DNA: TGTGCCAGCAGTGAAGCCCCGAGGGTGGGGAGCACTGAAGCTTTCTTT. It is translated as CASSEAPRVGSTEAFF.